This TCR beta chain derives from a study of cytomegalovirus exposure and HLA in healthy donors. Comments on this clone: Its specificity is not known.

Here immunoSEQ multiplex PCR was the method, and the copy in TCRdb shows in-frame clones only, minus some. In the table there are about 280,000 clones, roughly 90% of which are singletons. V was cut by 0 bases and J by 1 base, with 9 bases left in between. The germline gives CDR1 LNHDA, CDR2 SQIVND (reference sequence). The CDR3 covers 15 residues. Findings of the study overall: TCR sequences were mostly rare, though some public TCRs occurred in many donors. Confirmation was obtained in vitro that a few CMV-associated chains are specific for CMV antigens. Cytomegalovirus status, reportedly, was diagnosed with high specificity and sensitivity by the classifier.

The chain is built from TRBV19 and TRBJ1-1; a weak D match, TRBD1 (6 bases). The receptor was isolated from a woman between 18 and 29 years old in good health and CMV-seronegative. The sample comprised PBMCs. The CDR3 nucleotides read TGTGCCAGTAGTATAGATCGGACAGCGAACACTGAAGCTTTCTTT. This encodes CASSIDRTANTEAFF.